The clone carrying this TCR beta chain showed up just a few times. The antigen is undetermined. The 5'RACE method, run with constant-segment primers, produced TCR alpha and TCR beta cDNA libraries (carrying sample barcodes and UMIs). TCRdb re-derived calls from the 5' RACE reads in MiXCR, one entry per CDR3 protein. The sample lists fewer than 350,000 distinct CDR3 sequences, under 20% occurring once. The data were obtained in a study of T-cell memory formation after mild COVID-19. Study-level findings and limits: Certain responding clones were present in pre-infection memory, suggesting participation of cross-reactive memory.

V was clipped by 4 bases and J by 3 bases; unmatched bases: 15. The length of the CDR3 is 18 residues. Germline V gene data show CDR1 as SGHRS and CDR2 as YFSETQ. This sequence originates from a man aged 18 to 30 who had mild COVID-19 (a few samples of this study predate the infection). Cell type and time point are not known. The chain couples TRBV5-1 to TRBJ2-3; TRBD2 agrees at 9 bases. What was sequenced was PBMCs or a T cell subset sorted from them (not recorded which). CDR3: CASSVAGWRGGWTDTQYF. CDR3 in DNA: TGCGCCAGCAGCGTGGCGGGCTGGCGGGGGGGCTGGACAGATACGCAGTATTTT.